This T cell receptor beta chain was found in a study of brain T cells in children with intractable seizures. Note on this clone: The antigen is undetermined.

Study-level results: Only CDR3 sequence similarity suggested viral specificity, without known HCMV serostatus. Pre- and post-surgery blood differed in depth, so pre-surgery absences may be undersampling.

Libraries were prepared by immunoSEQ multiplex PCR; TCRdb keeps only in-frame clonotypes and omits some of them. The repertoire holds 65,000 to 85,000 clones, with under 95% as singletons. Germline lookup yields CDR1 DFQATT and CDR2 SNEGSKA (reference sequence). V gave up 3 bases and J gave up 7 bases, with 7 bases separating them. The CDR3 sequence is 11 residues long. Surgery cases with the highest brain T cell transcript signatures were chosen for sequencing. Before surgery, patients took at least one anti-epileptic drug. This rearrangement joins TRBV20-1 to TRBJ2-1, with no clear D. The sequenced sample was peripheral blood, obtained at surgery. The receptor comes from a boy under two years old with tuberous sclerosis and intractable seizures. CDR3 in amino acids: CSARLSNEQFF. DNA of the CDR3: TGCAGTGCTAGGCTTAGTAATGAGCAGTTCTTC.